This T cell receptor beta chain is from a study of T cells after yellow fever vaccination. In the study overall: Where fractions had low cell numbers, libraries were prepared from them with the SMART-Seq v4 Ultra Low Input RNA kit. Study-level findings and limits: Subsequent booster samples again held most clones from primary vaccination (approximately 95% CD4, roughly 88% CD8). Overlap between CD4 and CD8 compartments was detected for a small share of clonotypes.

A word on this clonotype: Its specificity is unknown.

Production of TCR cDNA was by 5'RACE template switching, which also added a universal primer site and UMIs. TCRdb independently ran MiXCR on the 5' RACE reads; one entry per CDR3 protein. The sample carries roughly 70,000 distinct CDR3 sequences, approximately 8% recorded once. Sequences were derived from CD8+ T cells sorted from PBMCs, sampled on the day of the yellow fever booster vaccination. The TCR originated in a man aged 25 to 45 who received the YFV17D yellow fever vaccine.

CDR3 coding DNA: TGCAGCGTTGAGAGTAAGGGTCCCGATACGCAGTATTTT. It yields the protein CSVESKGPDTQYF. This chain links TRBV29-1 with TRBJ2-3; D is unresolved. The CDR3 has 13 residues. CDR1 is SQVTM and CDR2 is ANQGSEA in the germline V gene. V was pared by 3 bases and J by 6 bases, with 13 bases between.